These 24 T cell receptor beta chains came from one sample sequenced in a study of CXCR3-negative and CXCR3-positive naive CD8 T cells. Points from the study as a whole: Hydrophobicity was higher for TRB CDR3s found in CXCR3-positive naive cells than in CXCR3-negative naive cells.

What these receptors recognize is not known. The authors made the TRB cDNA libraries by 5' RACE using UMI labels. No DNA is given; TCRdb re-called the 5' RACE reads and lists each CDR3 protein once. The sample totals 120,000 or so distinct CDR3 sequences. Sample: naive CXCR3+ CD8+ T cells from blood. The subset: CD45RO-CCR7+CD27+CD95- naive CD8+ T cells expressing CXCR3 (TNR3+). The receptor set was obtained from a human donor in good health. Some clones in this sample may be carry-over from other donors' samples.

The CDR3 sequence: CASSLGGLRPGELFF. The chain carries TRBV12-3 or TRBV12-4 and TRBJ2-2; checking the TCRdb D call of TRBD2 is not possible without DNA. The CDR3 extends over 15 amino acids.

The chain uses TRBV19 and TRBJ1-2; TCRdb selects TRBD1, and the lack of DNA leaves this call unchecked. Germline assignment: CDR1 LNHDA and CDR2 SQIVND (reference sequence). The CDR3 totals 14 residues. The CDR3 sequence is CASSVGQLNYGYTF.

The CDR3 region is CASSFSALYVEAFF. V gene TRBV12-3 or TRBV12-4 combines with J gene TRBJ1-1. The CDR3 is 14 amino acids.

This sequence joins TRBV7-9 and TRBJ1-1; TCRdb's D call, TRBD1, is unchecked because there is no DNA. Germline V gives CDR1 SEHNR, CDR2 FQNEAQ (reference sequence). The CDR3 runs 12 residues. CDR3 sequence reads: CASSLGDRGAFF.

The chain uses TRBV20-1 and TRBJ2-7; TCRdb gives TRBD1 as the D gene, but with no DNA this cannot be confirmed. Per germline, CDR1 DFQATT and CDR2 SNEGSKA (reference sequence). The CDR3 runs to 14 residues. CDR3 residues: CSARDEAGGYEQYF.

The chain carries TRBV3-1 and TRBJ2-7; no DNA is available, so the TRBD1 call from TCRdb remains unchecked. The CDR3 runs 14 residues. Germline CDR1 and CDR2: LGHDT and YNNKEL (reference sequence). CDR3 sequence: CASKGSMRSYEQYF.

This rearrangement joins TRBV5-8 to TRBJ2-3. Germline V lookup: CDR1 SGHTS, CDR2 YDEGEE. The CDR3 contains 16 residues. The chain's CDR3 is CASSSIWTEATDTQYF.

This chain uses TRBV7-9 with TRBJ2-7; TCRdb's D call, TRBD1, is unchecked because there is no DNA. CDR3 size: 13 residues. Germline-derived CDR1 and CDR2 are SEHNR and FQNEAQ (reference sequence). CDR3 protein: CASEQDSSYEQYF.

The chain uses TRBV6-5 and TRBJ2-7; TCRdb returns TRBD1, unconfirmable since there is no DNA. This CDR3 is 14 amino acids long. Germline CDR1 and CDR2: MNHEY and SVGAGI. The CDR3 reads CASSYYRDSYEQYF.

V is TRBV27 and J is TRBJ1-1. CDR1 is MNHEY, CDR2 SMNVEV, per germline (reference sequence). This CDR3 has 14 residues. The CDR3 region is CASHNGGVNTEAFF.

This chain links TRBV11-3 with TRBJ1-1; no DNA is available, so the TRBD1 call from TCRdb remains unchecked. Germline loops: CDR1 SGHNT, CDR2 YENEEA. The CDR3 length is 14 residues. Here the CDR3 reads CASSFGTGWTEAFF.

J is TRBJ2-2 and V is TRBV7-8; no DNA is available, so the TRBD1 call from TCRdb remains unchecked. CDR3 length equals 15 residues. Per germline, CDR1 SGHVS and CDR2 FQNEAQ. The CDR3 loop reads CASRMTGANTGELFF.

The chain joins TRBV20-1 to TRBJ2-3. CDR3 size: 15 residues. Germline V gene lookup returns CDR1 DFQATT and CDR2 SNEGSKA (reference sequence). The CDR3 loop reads CSARDLLADLDTQYF.

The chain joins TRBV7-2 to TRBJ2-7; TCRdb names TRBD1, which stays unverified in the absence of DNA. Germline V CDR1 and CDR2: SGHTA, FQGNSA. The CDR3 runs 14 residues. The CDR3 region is CASSWTGPPYEQYF.

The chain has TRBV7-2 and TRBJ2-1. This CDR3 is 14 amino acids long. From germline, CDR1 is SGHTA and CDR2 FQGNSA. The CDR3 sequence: CASNSQVSYNEQFF.

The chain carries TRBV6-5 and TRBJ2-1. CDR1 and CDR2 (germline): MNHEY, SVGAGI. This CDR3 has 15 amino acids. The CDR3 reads CASSLSGISYNEQFF.

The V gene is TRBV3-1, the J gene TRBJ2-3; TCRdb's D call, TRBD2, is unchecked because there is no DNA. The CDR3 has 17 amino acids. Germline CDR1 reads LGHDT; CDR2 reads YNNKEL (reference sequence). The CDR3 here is CASSQASRLPLTDTQYF.

CDR3 amino acids: CSSRVWTGELFF. The rearrangement links TRBV29-1 to TRBJ2-2. Per the germline V gene, CDR1 is SQVTM and CDR2 is ANQGSEA. CDR3 size: 12 residues.

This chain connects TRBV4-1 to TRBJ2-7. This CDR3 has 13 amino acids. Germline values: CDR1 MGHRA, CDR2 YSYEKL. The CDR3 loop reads CASSQDWGYEQYF.

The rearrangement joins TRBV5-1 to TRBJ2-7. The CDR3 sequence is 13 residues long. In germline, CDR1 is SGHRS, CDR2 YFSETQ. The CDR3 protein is CASSFGLSYEQYF.

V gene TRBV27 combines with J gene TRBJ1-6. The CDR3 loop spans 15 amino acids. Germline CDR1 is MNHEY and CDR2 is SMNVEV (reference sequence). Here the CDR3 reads CASSSETVENSPLHF.

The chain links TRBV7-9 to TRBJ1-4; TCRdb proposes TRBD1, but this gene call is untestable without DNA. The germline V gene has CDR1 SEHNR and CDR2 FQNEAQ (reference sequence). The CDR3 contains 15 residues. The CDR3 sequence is CASSSPEGAGEKLFF.

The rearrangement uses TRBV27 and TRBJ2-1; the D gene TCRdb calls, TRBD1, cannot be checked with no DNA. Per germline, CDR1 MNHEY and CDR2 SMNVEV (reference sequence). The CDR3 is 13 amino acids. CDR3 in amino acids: CAKKDRGGNEQFF.

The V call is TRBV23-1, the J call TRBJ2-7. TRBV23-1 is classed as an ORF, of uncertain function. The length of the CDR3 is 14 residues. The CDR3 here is CASSPMDPRDEQYF.